This T cell receptor (beta chain) emerged from a study of T cell responses to AZD1222 COVID-19 vaccine. Study-level findings and limits: Two doses of AZD1222 preceded a rise in Spike-specific TCR breadth and depth.

About this clone: Antigen: not known.

This table comes from immunoSEQ multiplex PCR, and its TCRdb copy is limited to in-frame clones, with some not included. Of fewer than 180,000 clones in the sample, around nine tenths were seen once. Whether given at about 4 or about 12 weeks, second doses were pooled. The CDR3 has 15 residues. Germline loops: CDR1 SNHLY, CDR2 FYNNEI. J gave up 2 bases and V 3 bases, and 4 bases lay outside the gene matches. Sample: peripheral blood, taken 28 days after the second AZD1222 dose. The chain is built from TRBV2 and TRBJ1-3; 7 nucleotides agree with TRBD1. This sequence was found in an adult who received the AZD1222 COVID-19 vaccine. The CDR3 sequence is CASSDGTDAGNTIYF. CDR3 in DNA: TGTGCCAGCAGTGACGGGACAGATGCTGGAAACACCATATATTTT.